The 26 T cell receptor beta chains presented below share a single source sample, sequenced in a study of Ad26.COV2.S vaccination and SARS-CoV-2 variants. Produced via immunoSEQ multiplex PCR; TCRdb's table is partial and in-frame only. Here the sample spans a few hundred thousand clones, roughly 89% being singletons. Treatment denoted: 15 to 20 received Ad26.COV2.S at low or high dose, single or two shots; several received placebo; per-sample allocation not given. The investigators took samples on day 63 after the first vaccine or placebo injection. The sequences come from peripheral blood, collected in a trial of Ad26.COV2.S vaccine versus placebo. These receptors came from a person between 18 and 59 years old who received the Ad26.COV2.S COVID-19 vaccine or a placebo.

This clone has more than one count but fewer than ten. The gene calls are TRBV7-2 and TRBJ1-3, with D perhaps matching TRBD1 (6 bases). This CDR3 comprises 17 residues. In germline, CDR1 is SGHTA, CDR2 FQGNSA. V gave up 5 bases and J gave up 0 bases, with 17 bases separating them. CDR3 amino acids: CASSATGLRSSGNTIYF. The CDR3, as DNA: TGTGCCAGCAGCGCCACAGGGCTCCGAAGCTCTGGAAACACCATATATTTT.

This clone was observed a single time. The rearrangement uses TRBV30 and TRBJ2-1, with 8 positions matching TRBD2. V was pared by 0 bases and J by 9 bases, with 13 bases of the junction left unmatched. Germline V gives CDR1 GTSNPN, CDR2 SVGIG (reference sequence). The CDR3 runs 16 residues. CDR3 DNA sequence: TGTGCCTGGAGTGTAAAGCGGGGGTACCCCCAGGCTGAGCAGTTCTTC. This codes for CAWSVKRGYPQAEQFF.

The V gene is TRBV5-4, the J gene TRBJ2-1; D might be TRBD2 (5 bases). The length of the CDR3 is 12 residues. V was cut by 1 base and J by 9 bases, with 8 bases left in between. CDR1 is SGHNT, CDR2 YYREEE, per germline (reference sequence). The CDR3 reads CASSLRESEQFF. The CDR3 DNA reads as TGTGCCAGCAGCTTGAGGGAGAGTGAGCAGTTCTTC.

J is TRBJ1-2 and V is TRBV7-9; 7 nucleotides match TRBD1. The CDR3 contains 13 residues. V was pared by 5 bases and J by 6 bases, with 6 bases of the junction left unmatched. Germline V CDR1 and CDR2: SEHNR, FQNEAQ (reference sequence). CDR3 sequence (DNA): TGTGCCAGCAGCCCACAGGGGAAGCATGGCTACACCTTC. Translating it yields CASSPQGKHGYTF.

This chain links TRBV19 with TRBJ2-3; D remains ambiguous. The CDR3 loop spans 13 amino acids. V lost 8 bases and J lost 3, with 12 bases in between. Germline V gene data show CDR1 as LNHDA and CDR2 as SQIVND (reference sequence). The CDR3 here is CASRRAGTDTQYF. CDR3 nucleotides: TGTGCCAGTCGACGGGCTGGGACAGATACGCAGTATTTT.

V is TRBV2 and J is TRBJ2-2; possibly TRBD2 for D (6 bases). Trimming removed 0 bases at V and 7 bases at J, with 12 bases between. CDR3 length: 15 residues. Per the germline V gene, CDR1 is SNHLY and CDR2 is FYNNEI. CDR3 sequence: CASSEAGGRGGELFF. The CDR3 nucleotides are TGTGCCAGCAGTGAAGCCGGGGGAAGGGGCGGGGAGCTGTTTTTT.

The chain couples TRBV5-5 to TRBJ2-1, with 9 bases matching TRBD1. V dropped 0 bases and J dropped 6; count of bases not matched to a gene: 7. The CDR3 length is 16 residues. Germline values: CDR1 SGHKS, CDR2 YYEKEE (reference sequence). CDR3 protein: CASSLAPGQGVNEQFF. The CDR3, as DNA: TGTGCCAGCAGCTTGGCCCCGGGACAGGGAGTCAATGAGCAGTTCTTC.

V gene TRBV7-2 combines with J gene TRBJ1-5; unclear D gene. Per germline, CDR1 SGHTA and CDR2 FQGNSA. The CDR3 consists of 13 residues. The V gene lost 1 base and the J gene lost 7 bases, with 8 bases spanning the gap. The CDR3 here is CASSLEGGQPQHF. The CDR3 DNA follows: TGTGCCAGCAGCTTAGAGGGAGGCCAGCCCCAGCATTTT.

This clone was detected only once. The V call is TRBV15, the J call TRBJ1-2, with D hard to call. CDR1 is LNHNV and CDR2 is YYDKDF in the germline V gene (reference sequence). The CDR3 length is 14 residues. V lost 0 bases to trimming and J lost 5 bases, with 10 bases between them. The CDR3 nucleotides are TGTGCCACCAGCAGAGAAGCCTTTTATTATGGCTACACCTTC. Translated: CATSREAFYYGYTF.

This chain connects TRBV9 to TRBJ2-3, with D possibly matching TRBD2 (6 bases). The V end lost 0 bases, the J end lost 4 bases, and 12 bases lay between the germline ends. From germline, CDR1 is SGDLS and CDR2 YYNGEE. CDR3 length: 15 residues. CDR3 loop: CASSVEGGEADTQYF. The CDR3 nucleotides read TGTGCCAGCAGCGTAGAAGGCGGGGAGGCAGATACGCAGTATTTT.

The CDR3 region is CASSSRTGTYEQYF. In DNA form, the CDR3 reads TGCGCCAGCAGCTCGCGGACAGGGACGTACGAGCAGTACTTC. The V call is TRBV4-1, the J call TRBJ2-7; TRBD1 matches 8 bases. The V gene's germline CDR1 is MGHRA and CDR2 YSYEKL. The CDR3 loop spans 14 amino acids. The junction had 7 bases not matched to a gene; V was cut back by 5 bases and J by 4 bases.

The rearrangement joins TRBV6-2 or TRBV6-3 to TRBJ2-7; 8 bases are a match to TRBD1. The length of the CDR3 is 15 residues. Germline CDR1 reads MNHEY; CDR2 reads SVGEGT. V lost 6 bases to trimming and J lost 3 bases; unmatched junction nucleotides: 10. CDR3 loop: CASSPGQGKGYEQYV. CDR3 sequence (DNA): TGTGCCAGCAGCCCCGGACAGGGAAAGGGCTACGAGCAGTACGTC.

The chain links TRBV5-6 to TRBJ1-2; 7 bases line up with TRBD1. V was clipped by 2 bases and J by 2 bases; unmatched bases: 6. This CDR3 has 15 residues. Germline CDR1 SGHDT, CDR2 YYEEEE. For the CDR3, the DNA is TGTGCCAGCAGCTTCCGACAGGGTGGGAACTATGGCTACACCTTC. This gives the protein CASSFRQGGNYGYTF.

This clone was detected once. The chain links TRBV20-1 to TRBJ1-5; perhaps TRBD1 as D (5 bases). This CDR3 is 13 amino acids long. Trimming cost V 3 bases and J 1 base, with 7 bases left between them. Germline CDR1 is DFQATT and CDR2 is SNEGSKA (reference sequence). CDR3 nucleotides: TGCAGTGCTAGTGGACAAAGCAATCAGCCCCAGCATTTT. Translation: CSASGQSNQPQHF.

The genes are TRBV11-2 and TRBJ1-4; 8 bases line up with TRBD1. Trimming at V came to 1 base and at J to 7 bases, leaving 5 bases not matched to a gene. CDR3 length equals 15 residues. Looked up from germline, CDR1 is SGHAT and CDR2 is FQNNGV. The chain's CDR3 is CASSLVQGASEKLFF. In DNA form, the CDR3 reads TGTGCCAGCAGCTTAGTCCAGGGGGCGTCTGAAAAACTGTTTTTT.

DNA of the CDR3: TGTGCTAGTGGGGGACGGGGCAATCAGCCCCAGCATTTT. The encoded protein is CASGGRGNQPQHF. This sequence joins TRBV12-5 and TRBJ1-5; perhaps TRBD1 as D (5 bases). The CDR3 runs 13 residues. V was shortened by 6 bases and J by 2 bases, with 8 bases between the two germline ends. Germline V gene data show CDR1 as LGHNT and CDR2 as FRNRAP.

V and J are TRBV30 and TRBJ2-1, with unresolved D. The germline CDR1 and CDR2 sequences are GTSNPN and SVGIG (reference sequence). The CDR3 runs to 12 residues. Trimming pared 0 bases from V and 8 bases from J, leaving 8 bases between. CDR3 in amino acids: CAWSVDRDEQFF. CDR3 DNA: TGTGCCTGGAGTGTAGATCGGGATGAGCAGTTCTTC.

In this sample, this clone turned up once. The chain carries TRBV4-2 and TRBJ2-7; TRBD1 agrees at 7 bases. The CDR3 extends over 16 amino acids. Trimming removed 1 base from V and 5 bases from J; junction bases left unmatched: 11. Looked up from germline, CDR1 is LGHNA and CDR2 is YNFKEQ. DNA of the CDR3: TGTGCCAGCAGCCAAGCCATTTCAGGGGGAAGAGACGAGCAGTACTTC. Protein: CASSQAISGGRDEQYF.

The rearrangement joins TRBV9 to TRBJ1-6; no definite D call. CDR3 length: 14 amino acids. Germline CDR1 is SGDLS and CDR2 is YYNGEE. The germline V and J ends were trimmed by 1 base and 5 bases, with 7 bases remaining between them. This CDR3 is CASSVSIDNSPLHF. The CDR3 coding sequence is TGTGCCAGCAGCGTATCAATCGATAATTCACCCCTCCACTTT.

This clone was observed a few times. The chain combines TRBV7-9 with TRBJ1-3; 8 bases fit TRBD1. This CDR3 region has 14 residues. Germline V CDR1 and CDR2: SEHNR, FQNEAQ (reference sequence). V gave up 3 bases and J gave up 2 bases; unmatched junction bases: 0. CDR3 nucleotides: TGTGCCAGCAGCTTGACAGGGGCTGGAAACACCATATATTTT. Its protein is CASSLTGAGNTIYF.

CDR3 residues: CAWSVLFKASYSMNTEAFF. Here the CDR3 DNA reads TGTGCCTGGAGTGTACTATTCAAAGCAAGCTATTCAATGAACACTGAAGCTTTCTTT. This chain joins TRBV30 and TRBJ1-1, with D unclear. This CDR3 is 19 amino acids long. V lost 0 bases to trimming and J lost 0 bases, with 23 bases between them. Per the germline V gene, CDR1 is GTSNPN and CDR2 is SVGIG (reference sequence).

V usage is TRBV5-6 and J usage is TRBJ2-5; no reliable D call. Germline loops: CDR1 SGHDT, CDR2 YYEEEE. The CDR3 totals 13 residues. The V end was cut by 3 bases, the J end by 3 bases, with 9 bases between. CDR3 loop: CASSSTLKETQYF. CDR3 DNA: TGTGCCAGCAGCTCAACCTTAAAAGAGACCCAGTACTTC.

CDR3 protein: CASSPVGAGNQPQHF. DNA for the CDR3: TGTGCCAGCAGCCCGGTAGGGGCGGGCAATCAGCCCCAGCATTTT. J is TRBJ1-5 and V is TRBV6-2 or TRBV6-3; D is possibly TRBD1 (5 bases). The CDR3 has 15 amino acids. Looked up from germline, CDR1 is MNHEY and CDR2 is SVGEGT. Between the trimmed V and J ends, which lost 6 bases and 2 bases, there was a span of 14 bases.

The chain joins TRBV5-5 to TRBJ2-3, with 12 bases that match TRBD2. The CDR3 covers 18 residues. The V segment lost 3 bases and the J segment 2 bases; nucleotides outside the gene matches: 10. CDR1 and CDR2 (germline): SGHKS, YYEKEE (reference sequence). The CDR3 sequence: CASSSTSGGTLHTDTQYF. The CDR3 nucleotides read TGTGCCAGCAGCTCCACTAGCGGGGGGACTCTACACACAGATACGCAGTATTTT.

This clone was counted only a few times. The chain combines TRBV11-2 with TRBJ2-7; TRBD1 aligns across 9 bases. Germline loops: CDR1 SGHAT, CDR2 FQNNGV. The CDR3 covers 15 residues. V shed 5 bases and J 3 bases; nucleotides not matched to a gene: 8. This CDR3 reads CASSKSTGGNYEQYV. CDR3 DNA: TGTGCCAGCAGCAAATCGACAGGGGGGAACTACGAGCAGTACGTC.

This CDR3 is CASSAGRQGFETQYF. The CDR3 nucleotides are TGTGCCAGCTCGGCTGGGAGGCAGGGCTTCGAGACCCAGTACTTC. This chain connects TRBV18 to TRBJ2-5; perhaps TRBD2 as D (6 bases). The CDR3 length is 15 residues. Trimming removed 6 bases from V and 5 bases from J, with 19 bases in between. The V gene's germline CDR1 is KGHSH and CDR2 LQKENI.